Listed below are T cell receptor beta chains from one sample, sequenced in a study of blood T cell repertoires in COVID-19. Sequencing used immunoSEQ multiplex PCR; TCRdb keeps in-frame clones, though not all of them. Of about 180,000 clones listed, over 75% are singletons. The material sequenced was peripheral blood. All receptors come from a person in their 70s with COVID-19, enrolled during active disease. CDR3s include the opening cysteine and the closing phenylalanine or tryptophan. D genes are given only for firm matches. Clone size is not always given. Where it is, it says once, few, many or a class for expanded clones.

size | J | V | D | CDR3 | DNA
. | TRBJ2-2 | TRBV5-4 | TRBD2 | CASSSGLAGGNTGELFF | TGTGCCAGCAGCTCTGGACTAGCGGGAGGGAACACCGGGGAGCTGTTTTTT
. | TRBJ1-2 | TRBV7-9 | . | CASILGPGNYGYTF | TGTGCCAGCATCCTTGGCCCAGGGAACTATGGCTACACCTTC
once | TRBJ2-2 | TRBV4-3 | TRBD1 | CASSQEASRGRLSTGELFF | TGCGCCAGCAGCCAAGAGGCATCCAGGGGGCGGTTAAGCACCGGGGAGCTGTTTTTT
. | TRBJ1-5 | TRBV21-1 | . | CASSNPGEQPQHF | TGTGCCAGCAGCAACCCAGGGGAGCAGCCCCAGCATTTT
. | TRBJ2-7 | TRBV7-8 | . | CASSLAIQGLRTYEQYF | TGTGCCAGCAGCTTAGCGATCCAGGGTTTACGGACCTACGAGCAGTACTTC
. | TRBJ2-5 | TRBV6-2/TRBV6-3 | . | CASIPGWAGGLPETQYF | TGTGCCAGCATCCCAGGATGGGCAGGGGGACTCCCAGAGACCCAGTACTTC
. | TRBJ2-3 | TRBV5-4 | . | CASSSDQGTTDTQYF | TGTGCCAGCAGCTCAGATCAGGGGACCACAGATACGCAGTATTTT
. | TRBJ2-7 | TRBV7-6 | TRBD1 | CASSLAPGQGSYEQYF | TGTGCCAGCAGCTTAGCGCCGGGACAGGGGTCCTACGAGCAGTACTTC
. | TRBJ2-7 | TRBV19 | . | CASSNTRDYEQYF | TGTGCCAGTAGTAACACACGGGACTACGAGCAGTACTTC
. | TRBJ2-1 | TRBV7-3 | . | CASSLGGIAYNEQFF | TGTGCCAGCAGCTTAGGGGGGATAGCTTACAATGAGCAGTTCTTC
. | TRBJ2-3 | TRBV7-2 | TRBD2 | CASSFGLAGTDTQYF | TGTGCCAGCAGCTTCGGGCTAGCGGGCACAGATACGCAGTATTTT
. | TRBJ1-5 | TRBV3-1/TRBV3-2 | . | CASSQGLLNQPQHF | TGTGCCAGCAGTCAGGGGCTCCTCAATCAGCCCCAGCATTTT
. | TRBJ2-3 | TRBV28 | TRBD2 | CASRSSGGADTQYF | TGTGCCAGCAGATCTAGCGGGGGGGCAGATACGCAGTATTTT
. | TRBJ1-5 | TRBV6-2/TRBV6-3 | . | CASSFFRDNQPQHF | TGTGCCAGCAGCTTCTTCAGGGACAATCAGCCCCAGCATTTT
. | TRBJ2-7 | TRBV6-9 | . | CASSPPSYEQYF | TGTGCCAGCAGCCCTCCCTCCTACGAGCAGTACTTC
. | TRBJ2-7 | TRBV6-5 | . | CAGLRGRDPPYF | TGTGCCGGACTCAGGGGTCGGGACCCCCCGTACTTC
. | TRBJ2-7 | TRBV12-3/TRBV12-4 | . | CASSRDSYEQYF | TGTGCCAGCAGTCGAGACTCCTACGAGCAGTACTTC
. | TRBJ1-2 | TRBV4-2 | . | CASSHTGFSNGYTF | TGTGCCAGCAGCCATACAGGGTTTAGTAATGGCTACACCTTC
many | TRBJ2-7 | TRBV5-1 | . | CASSPRTGGTDEQYF | TGCGCCAGCAGCCCCAGGACGGGGGGCACCGACGAGCAGTACTTC
few | TRBJ2-5 | TRBV7-9 | . | CASSLDWETQYF | TGTGCCAGCAGCTTAGACTGGGAGACCCAGTACTTC
. | TRBJ2-7 | TRBV5-6 | . | CASSLNQPNRFYEQYF | TGTGCCAGCAGCCTAAACCAACCAAACAGGTTCTACGAGCAGTACTTC
. | TRBJ1-4 | TRBV7-2 | TRBD1 | CASSVGDSLGEKLFF | TGTGCCAGCAGCGTCGGGGACAGCCTGGGTGAAAAACTGTTTTTT
once | TRBJ2-6 | TRBV7-3 | TRBD2 | CASSRGTNSGANVLTF | TGTGCCAGCAGCCGAGGGACTAACTCTGGGGCCAACGTCCTGACTTTC
. | TRBJ1-2 | TRBV7-2 | . | CASSFNRESGYTF | TGTGCCAGCAGCTTTAACAGGGAATCTGGCTACACCTTC
. | TRBJ2-3 | TRBV19 | TRBD2 | CASSPASGGAGTDTQYF | TGTGCCAGTAGTCCAGCTAGCGGGGGGGCAGGCACAGATACGCAGTATTTT
. | TRBJ2-7 | TRBV7-6 | TRBD1 | CASSQTGASNEQYF | TGTGCCAGCAGCCAAACAGGGGCTTCCAACGAGCAGTACTTC
. | TRBJ2-1 | TRBV28 | . | CASSSTDRAFYNEQFF | TGTGCCAGCAGTTCCACGGACAGAGCTTTTTACAATGAGCAGTTCTTC
. | TRBJ2-3 | TRBV15 | . | CATSTWGFPNTQYF | TGTGCCACCAGCACGTGGGGCTTCCCCAATACGCAGTATTTT
. | TRBJ2-1 | TRBV29-1 | . | CSVERATINNEQFF | TGCAGCGTTGAGAGAGCAACGATAAACAATGAGCAGTTCTTC
. | TRBJ1-5 | TRBV18 | . | CASSPTGRAEEPQHF | TGTGCCAGCTCACCCACTGGCAGGGCTGAGGAGCCCCAGCATTTT
. | TRBJ2-2 | TRBV24-1 | TRBD2 | CATSHPGLANTGELFF | TGTGCCACCAGTCACCCCGGACTAGCGAACACCGGGGAGCTGTTTTTT
. | TRBJ2-6 | TRBV7-2 | . | CASSLAGGGTGLSGANVLTF | TGTGCCAGCAGCTTAGCCGGCGGGGGGACAGGGCTCTCTGGGGCCAACGTCCTGACTTTC
once | TRBJ2-7 | TRBV6-1 | . | CASSEALGQTIYEQYF | TGTGCCAGCAGTGAAGCCCTTGGGCAGACAATTTACGAGCAGTACTTC
. | TRBJ1-5 | TRBV19 | TRBD1 | CASSIAGQINQPQHF | TGTGCCAGTAGTATAGCGGGACAGATTAATCAGCCCCAGCATTTT
. | TRBJ1-3 | TRBV6-6 | . | CASIPRGGRNTIYF | TGTGCCAGTATCCCCCGGGGGGGCAGGAACACCATATATTTT
. | TRBJ2-7 | TRBV2 | TRBD2 | CASSDASGGDYEQYF | TGTGCCAGCAGTGACGCTAGCGGGGGGGACTACGAGCAGTACTTC
. | TRBJ2-6 | TRBV4-1 | . | CASSQGAGTGANVLTF | TGCGCCAGCAGCCAAGGGGCAGGGACTGGGGCCAACGTCCTGACTTTC
. | TRBJ2-5 | TRBV11-2 | TRBD2 | CASSSEGLAVQETQYF | TGTGCCAGCAGCTCCGAAGGACTAGCGGTCCAAGAGACCCAGTACTTC
few | TRBJ2-1 | TRBV7-2 | TRBD2 | CASSLAGTSGSNEQFF | TGTGCCAGCAGCTTAGCCGGGACTAGCGGGTCCAATGAGCAGTTCTTC
. | TRBJ2-2 | TRBV2 | . | CASRITGIPGELFF | TGTGCCAGCAGAATCACCGGGATTCCCGGGGAGCTGTTTTTT
. | TRBJ2-7 | TRBV3-1/TRBV3-2 | TRBD1 | CASSQSGGAVYEQYF | TGTGCCAGCAGCCAGTCAGGGGGCGCGGTATACGAGCAGTACTTC
. | TRBJ1-5 | TRBV19 | TRBD1 | CASSGTGNQPQHF | TGTGCCAGTAGTGGGACAGGCAATCAGCCCCAGCATTTT
. | TRBJ1-5 | TRBV18 | . | CASSPGHNSNQPQHF | TGTGCCAGCTCACCTGGACATAATAGCAATCAGCCCCAGCATTTT
. | TRBJ2-1 | TRBV21-1 | . | CAGAIQTYNEQFF | TGTGCCGGAGCAATTCAGACCTACAATGAGCAGTTCTTC
. | TRBJ1-1 | TRBV27 | TRBD1 | CASNDRGPSTEAFF | TGTGCCAGCAACGACAGGGGGCCGTCCACTGAAGCTTTCTTT
. | TRBJ1-3 | TRBV7-2 | . | CASSPIHTIYF | TGTGCCAGCAGCCCTATACACACCATATATTTT
. | TRBJ1-1 | TRBV6-2/TRBV6-3 | . | CASSWAGRMNTEAFF | TGTGCCAGCAGTTGGGCAGGTAGGATGAACACTGAAGCTTTCTTT
. | TRBJ2-7 | TRBV4-1 | TRBD2 | CASSQGREPPYEQYF | TGCGCCAGCAGCCAAGGGCGGGAGCCCCCCTACGAGCAGTACTTC
once | TRBJ1-1 | TRBV11-2 | . | CASSLDLGVGGTEAFF | TGTGCCAGCAGCTTAGATCTGGGAGTAGGGGGAACTGAAGCTTTCTTT
. | TRBJ1-2 | TRBV10-3 | . | CAISDGSQGGYGYTF | TGTGCCATCAGTGACGGGAGTCAGGGTGGCTATGGCTACACCTTC